This TCR beta chain stems from a study of T-cell reconstitution after alpha-beta-depleted transplantation in children. Study-wide points: Some patients' high day-60 TCRbeta diversity was attributed to recipient cells surviving conditioning. Newly produced T cells mostly accounted for T-cell counts and diversity one year post-transplant. Reportedly, roughly two months post-transplant, alpha-beta T cells arose from several hundred expanded graft clones.

The CDR3 totals 13 residues. Per germline, CDR1 SQVTM and CDR2 ANQGSEA. V was cut by 7 bases and J by 1 base, with 12 bases left in between. This clonotype was picked up a small number of times. No antigen is known for it. TCRbeta library preparation incorporated unique molecular identifiers. TCRdb itself ran the PCR reads through MiXCR, one entry per CDR3 protein. The sample comprises tens of thousands of distinct CDR3 sequences, roughly 14% of which are singletons, and 25% to 35% rests with the top ten. The source is a male patient between 2 and 10 years old who had a stem cell transplant for acute lymphoblastic leukemia, so the T cells may come from the graft donor. The sequenced sample was PBMCs, mostly from graft donor cells, obtained 180 days after TCRalphabeta/CD19-depleted stem cell transplant. The J gene is TRBJ2-3, the V gene TRBV29-1; D possibly corresponds to TRBD2 (5 bases). The CDR3 DNA reads as TGCAGCGCTGCGGGCCTAGGCACAGATACGCAGTATTTT. It encodes CSAAGLGTDTQYF.